The clone carrying this T cell receptor beta chain was detected only once. TCRdb used MiXCR to reprocess the multiplex PCR reads, holding one entry per CDR3 protein. The sample carries approximately 190,000 distinct CDR3 sequences, about 32% recorded once. This CDR3 spans 12 amino acids. V was cut by 2 bases and J by 8 bases, with 9 bases left in between. CDR1 and CDR2 (germline): GTSNPN, SVGIG (reference sequence). Samples came from axillary lymph nodes draining the breast cancer. The data originate from a study of breast tumors, draining lymph nodes, adjacent tissues. The chain employs TRBV30 and TRBJ2-2; TRBD1 might be the D (6 bases). The sequencing sample was made of axillary lymph node tissue. This receptor was taken from a female donor with breast cancer. Some clones in this sample may be carry-over from other donors' samples. As DNA, the CDR3 is TGTGCCTGGAGTAATGGGACAGGGGAGCTGTTTTTT. This encodes CAWSNGTGELFF.